One TCR beta chain is described in this entry. This specimen comes from a study of blood T cell repertoires in COVID-19. At the level of the study: The study drew acute and convalescent COVID-19 samples from the United States, Italy and Spain.

The CDR3 has 14 amino acids. The ends were cut back, 1 base at V and 2 bases at J, with 8 bases in the middle. Looked up from germline, CDR1 is MGHRA and CDR2 is YSYEKL. In the study's own analysis: Amplifying reference gene primers gave estimates of nucleated cell counts. Repertoires were generated with immunoSEQ multiplex PCR, while TCRdb's copy carries only in-frame clones and drops some. The DNA was the basis for D and trimming; V, J and clone size are from that table. This sample has some 66,000 clones; approximately 91% occur once, and the top ten carry under 8.5%. The chain recombines TRBV4-1 with TRBJ2-5; D not resolved. Sequenced sample: peripheral blood. The receptor comes from a human donor in a cohort sampled during active COVID-19. The CDR3 loop is CASSQGFRQETQYF. The CDR3 DNA reads as TGCGCCAGCAGCCAAGGTTTCAGGCAAGAGACCCAGTACTTC.